This TCR beta chain derives from a study of blood T cell repertoires in COVID-19. In the study overall: Nucleic acid was either cDNA or gDNA, and it came from T cells, B-cell-depleted T cells, or PBMCs.

This clone came up once. Enrollees, about 18 to 89 years old, lived in around 23 US areas. Symptom resolution, clearance, or two negative PCRs marked donors in Cohort 3 as recovered. This CDR3 spans 14 amino acids. The junction had 10 bases not matched to a gene; V was cut back by 9 bases and J by 4 bases. Germline V gives CDR1 LGHDT, CDR2 YNNKEL (reference sequence). Original processing notes: Amplification from reference gene primers served as the basis for estimated nucleated cell counts. The method was immunoSEQ multiplex PCR; TCRdb's version includes in-frame clones alone and lacks a portion of them. That table furnishes V, J and clone size, whereas the DNA furnished D and trimming. There are hundreds of thousands of clones in the sample; more than 80% occur only once, and around 1% lies in the top ten.

The origin of this receptor is a man between 18 and 35 years old who had recovered from COVID-19. The chain employs TRBV3-1 (or the pseudogene TRBV3-2) and TRBJ2-5; 8 bases agree with TRBD1. The sample comprised PBMCs or T cells enriched from blood (not recorded which). CDR3 loop: CASMKQGVRETQYF. In nucleotides, the CDR3 is TGTGCCAGTATGAAACAGGGGGTAAGAGAGACCCAGTACTTC.